A single sample is the source of the 18 T cell receptor beta chains below, sequenced in a study of CD8 T cells in ankylosing spondylitis. TCRdb analysed the 5' RACE reads with MiXCR anew, one entry per CDR3 protein. The table has around 150,000 distinct CDR3 sequences, around 18% seen once. Sequencing was performed on blood, either unsorted or a sorted T cell fraction (not recorded which). The receptors shown here come from a male donor with ankylosing spondylitis or in good health (not recorded which).

Many counts were recorded for this clonotype. This rearrangement joins TRBV2 to TRBJ2-2; 9 bases line up with TRBD2. After removal of 6 bases from V and 3 bases from J, the junction contained 2 bases not matched to a gene. Germline V gene data show CDR1 as SNHLY and CDR2 as FYNNEI. The CDR3 runs 14 residues. The CDR3 loop is CASREREDTGELFF. The DNA for the CDR3 is TGTGCCAGCAGGGAGCGGGAGGACACCGGGGAGCTGTTTTTT.

The chain has TRBV5-1 and TRBJ2-6; D remains unclear. CDR3 length: 15 residues. CDR1 and CDR2 (germline): SGHRS, YFSETQ. V lost 6 bases and J 2 bases, leaving 12 bases between the germline ends. CDR3 sequence reads: CASTPRVTGANVLTF. CDR3 in DNA: TGCGCCAGCACCCCCCGGGTGACTGGGGCCAACGTCCTGACTTTC.

This clonotype was observed many times. The chain joins TRBV29-1 to TRBJ2-3; 12 bases are shared with TRBD2. CDR1 is SQVTM, CDR2 ANQGSEA, per germline. J lost 1 base, V lost 6 bases, and 2 bases had no gene match. This CDR3 has 14 amino acids. CDR3 region: CSVGLAGRTDTQYF. Written as DNA, the CDR3 is TGCAGCGTAGGACTAGCGGGACGCACAGATACGCAGTATTTT.

This clonotype was detected many times. This chain links TRBV18 with TRBJ2-3; no clear D. CDR3 size: 16 residues. CDR1 is KGHSH, CDR2 LQKENI, per germline. Trimming pared 2 bases from V and 2 bases from J, leaving 14 bases between. The CDR3 nucleotides are TGTGCCAGCTCACCAAATACCCTCCGAGACACAGATACGCAGTATTTT. Protein sequence: CASSPNTLRDTDTQYF.

This CDR3 is CASFQGANQPQHF. Here the CDR3 DNA reads TGTGCCAGTTTCCAGGGAGCGAATCAGCCCCAGCATTTT. This chain connects TRBV28 to TRBJ1-5; TRBD1 is a possible D gene (5 bases). The CDR3 runs 13 residues. Germline V gene data show CDR1 as MDHEN and CDR2 as SYDVKM. V lost 9 bases, J lost 4 bases, and 13 bases lay in between.

This clonotype appeared a few times. The V gene is TRBV5-1, the J gene TRBJ2-5; D remains ambiguous. The germline gives CDR1 SGHRS, CDR2 YFSETQ. The CDR3 has 14 residues. The germline V and J ends were trimmed by 4 bases and 6 bases, with 16 bases remaining between them. CDR3 DNA: TGCGCCAGCAGCCCGGATGCGTTAATGAAGACCCAGTACTTC. Residues: CASSPDALMKTQYF.

The chain couples TRBV7-2 to TRBJ1-3; maybe TRBD1 (5 bases). The CDR3 covers 15 residues. Germline V gene sequence: CDR1 SGHTA, CDR2 FQGNSA. The V gene lost 1 base and the J gene lost 3 bases, with 10 bases spanning the gap. The CDR3 DNA sequence: TGTGCCAGCAGCTTAGAACCAGGGTATGGAAACACCATATATTTT. Amino acids: CASSLEPGYGNTIYF.

The table lists this clonotype with many counts. The chain uses TRBV28 and TRBJ2-4; D unresolved. The CDR3 has 14 amino acids. Looked up from germline, CDR1 is MDHEN and CDR2 is SYDVKM. Trimming shortened V by 3 bases and J by 2 bases, and 8 bases separated the two germline ends. CDR3 sequence (DNA): TGTGCCAGCAGTTTGTTCCAAACCAAAAACATTCAGTACTTC. It codes for CASSLFQTKNIQYF. The full variable domain, in which reference TRBV28 and TRBJ2-4 provide the parts outside the CDR3, is DVKVTQSSRYLVKRTGEKVFLECVQDMDHENMFWYRQDPGLGLRLIYFSYDVKMKEKGDIPEGYSVSREKKERFSLILESASTNQTSMYLCASSLFQTKNIQYFGAGTRLSVL.

This clonotype has just one count. The chain has TRBV6-2 or TRBV6-3 and TRBJ1-1, with a possible D match to TRBD1 (5 bases). Germline CDR1 is MNHEY and CDR2 is SVGEGT. CDR3 length equals 15 residues. Trimming took 4 bases from V and 4 from J, leaving 16 bases between them. In DNA form, the CDR3 reads TGTGCCAGCAGTTCCGCCGGGACGGGGGGCACTGAAGCTTTCTTT. This encodes CASSSAGTGGTEAFF.

The chain recombines TRBV28 with TRBJ1-1; D not resolved. In germline, CDR1 is MDHEN, CDR2 SYDVKM. This CDR3 has 14 amino acids. The V and J ends lost 7 bases and 4 bases respectively, with 16 bases between them. The CDR3 spells CASKVSRESTEAFF. The CDR3 DNA is TGTGCCAGCAAGGTCTCGCGGGAGAGCACTGAAGCTTTCTTT.

This chain uses TRBV10-3 with TRBJ2-7; 14 bases match TRBD2. The V segment lost 3 bases and the J segment 4 bases; nucleotides outside the gene matches: 8. Germline V CDR1 and CDR2: ENHRY, SYGVKD. This CDR3 is 17 amino acids long. The CDR3 loop is CAISDGTSGRPDYEQYF. CDR3 bases: TGTGCCATCAGTGACGGGACTAGCGGGAGACCCGATTACGAGCAGTACTTC.

This clonotype was found a few times. One end of the junction is discordant with germline, which a read error may explain. The chain uses TRBV7-2 and TRBJ2-3; 11 bases fit TRBD2. The CDR3 consists of 17 residues. From germline, CDR1 is SGHTA and CDR2 FQGNSA. The CDR3 reads CVSSLASGRRITDTQYF. CDR3 in DNA: TGTGTCAGCAGCTTAGCTAGCGGGAGGCGAATCACAGATACGCAGTATTTT.

The CDR3 here is CASNIGTDTQYF. CDR3 DNA sequence: TGTGCCAGTAATATTGGCACAGATACGCAGTATTTT. V gene TRBV9 combines with J gene TRBJ2-3; no firm D call. The V end lost 8 bases, the J end lost 1 base, and 8 bases lay between the germline ends. Germline loops: CDR1 SGDLS, CDR2 YYNGEE. CDR3 length: 12 amino acids.

The gene calls are TRBV5-5 and TRBJ2-1; 7 nucleotides match TRBD1. This CDR3 is 16 amino acids long. Germline-derived CDR1 and CDR2 are SGHKS and YYEKEE (reference sequence). The V gene end was trimmed by 1 base and the J gene end by 6 bases; junction bases not matched to a gene: 10. This chain's CDR3 is CASSLYPGGDGNEQFF. CDR3 sequence (DNA): TGTGCCAGCAGCTTGTACCCAGGGGGAGATGGCAATGAGCAGTTCTTC.

This clonotype came up a few times. Here the CDR3 DNA reads TGTGCCACCAGTGCAAGGGACGGATACGGGGAGCTGTTTTTT. Translation gives CATSARDGYGELFF. The V call is TRBV24-1, the J call TRBJ2-2, with D perhaps matching TRBD1 or TRBD2 (5 bases each). Trimming left V 5 bases short and J 7 bases short, with 13 bases between. Germline CDR1 KGHDR, CDR2 SFDVKD. This CDR3 has 14 residues.

The genes are TRBV5-1 and TRBJ2-4, with TRBD1 matching over 8 bases. Germline CDR1 SGHRS, CDR2 YFSETQ. V gave up 3 bases and J gave up 6 bases; unmatched junction bases: 11. The CDR3 is 16 amino acids. Here the CDR3 DNA reads TGCGCCAGCAGCTCGGCCCCAGGGGGCACGTCAAACATTCAGTACTTC. Translated: CASSSAPGGTSNIQYF.

This clonotype was seen ten or more times. The rearrangement links TRBV20-1 to TRBJ2-7; tentatively, D is TRBD1 (6 bases). V was clipped by 6 bases and J by 4 bases, with 10 bases between them. Germline assignment: CDR1 DFQATT and CDR2 SNEGSKA (reference sequence). The CDR3 runs 11 residues. This CDR3 is CSAHTGYEQYF. For the CDR3, the DNA is TGCAGTGCACATACAGGGTACGAGCAGTACTTC.

As concerns this clonotype: A much bigger clone sits one base away, suggesting this may be a read error. Given the absence of the conserved phenylalanine or tryptophan at the CDR3 end, a read error is likely. The chain recombines TRBV5-1 with TRBJ1-2; D remains unclear. CDR1 and CDR2 from the germline V gene are SGHRS and YFSETQ. The length of the CDR3 is 13 residues. Trimming stripped 1 base from V and 1 base from J, with 5 bases between. CDR3 sequence reads: CASSLSDNYGYTL. CDR3 nucleotide sequence: TGCGCCAGCAGCTTGTCGGATAACTATGGCTACACCCTC.